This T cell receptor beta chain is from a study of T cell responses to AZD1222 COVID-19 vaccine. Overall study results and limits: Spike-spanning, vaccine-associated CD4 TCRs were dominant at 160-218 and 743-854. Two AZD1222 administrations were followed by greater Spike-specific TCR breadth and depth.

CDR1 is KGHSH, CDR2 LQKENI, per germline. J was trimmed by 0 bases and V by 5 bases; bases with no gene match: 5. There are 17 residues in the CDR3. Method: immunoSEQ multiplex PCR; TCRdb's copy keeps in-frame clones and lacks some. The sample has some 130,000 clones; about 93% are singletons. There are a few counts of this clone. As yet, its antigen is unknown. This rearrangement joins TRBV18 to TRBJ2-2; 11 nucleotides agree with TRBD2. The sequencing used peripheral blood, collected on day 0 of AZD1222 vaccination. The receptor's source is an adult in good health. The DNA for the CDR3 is TGTGCCAGCTCATTGACTAGCGGGGCAACGAACACCGGGGAGCTGTTTTTT. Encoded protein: CASSLTSGATNTGELFF.